This paragraph reports one TCR beta chain. This sample is part of a study of shared clonotypes between healthy human individuals. Sorted-subset replicate PCR reactions were performed with about 210 ng DNA, corresponding to tens of thousands of T cell genomes. Sequencing used immunoSEQ multiplex PCR; TCRdb keeps in-frame clones, though not all of them. The sample has about 1.5 million clones, around 98% seen once. V gave up 3 bases and J gave up 1 base; unmatched junction bases: 9. Germline loops: CDR1 MDHEN, CDR2 SYDVKM. CDR3 length: 17 residues. The TCR sequence derives from a man younger than 40 in good health. Specimen: naive CD4+ T cells sorted from blood. As for subset: CD45RA+ positively selected. The J gene is TRBJ1-5, the V gene TRBV28; TRBD1 matches 7 bases. The CDR3: CASSFRGLRASNQPQHF. CDR3 DNA sequence: TGTGCCAGCAGTTTCAGGGGGTTAAGGGCGAGCAATCAGCCCCAGCATTTT.